Shown below are 9 T cell receptor beta chains from a single sample sequenced in a study of T cells expressing NK-cell markers. TCRdb processed the 5' RACE reads again and assigns one entry to each CDR3 protein, with no DNA. The sample holds hundreds of thousands of distinct CDR3 sequences. Material for sequencing was blood T cells: a sorted CD56 or NKG2C T cell subset, CD4+ or CD8+ T cells, or bulk PBMC T cells (not recorded which). The receptor set was obtained from a man aged 18-75 years in good health.

This chain connects TRBV7-3 to TRBJ1-1. Per germline, CDR1 SGHTA and CDR2 FQGTGA. The CDR3 loop spans 15 amino acids. CDR3 sequence: CASSPRGASNTEAFF.

The chain combines TRBV11-2 with TRBJ2-1; the D gene TCRdb calls, TRBD2, cannot be checked with no DNA. This CDR3 region has 16 residues. Germline-derived CDR1 and CDR2 are SGHAT and FQNNGV. The CDR3 sequence: CASTQGKSGRGTEQFF.

This sequence joins TRBV5-6 and TRBJ2-7. Per the germline V gene, CDR1 is SGHDT and CDR2 is YYEEEE. The CDR3 contains 15 residues. CDR3 region: CASSSIPKGSYEQYF.

This chain links TRBV30 with TRBJ1-2. This CDR3 contains 15 residues. The V gene's germline CDR1 is GTSNPN and CDR2 SVGIG (reference sequence). CDR3 in amino acids: CAWSQPGRAGYGYTF.

The genes are TRBV5-1 and TRBJ1-2. CDR1 and CDR2 from the germline V gene are SGHRS and YFSETQ. The CDR3 extends over 15 amino acids. CDR3 region: CASRPTGTLLGGYTF.

This sequence joins TRBV27 and TRBJ2-7. Per germline, CDR1 MNHEY and CDR2 SMNVEV (reference sequence). The CDR3 contains 12 residues. CDR3: CASSPYIGEQYF.

The V gene is TRBV5-1, the J gene TRBJ2-2; TCRdb outputs TRBD1, but without DNA this stays unchecked. The CDR3 consists of 14 residues. The germline CDR1 and CDR2 sequences are SGHRS and YFSETQ. CDR3 sequence reads: CASSLSGEYGELFF.

The V and J genes are TRBV6-5 and TRBJ2-1; TCRdb's assignment of TRBD1 cannot be checked, as there is no DNA. There are 12 residues in the CDR3. Germline CDR1 MNHEY, CDR2 SVGAGI. This CDR3 is CASRRQYNEQFF.

The gene calls are TRBV23-1 and TRBJ1-1; TCRdb's assignment of TRBD1 cannot be checked, as there is no DNA. TRBV23-1 is assigned to the ORF class and has an uncertain function. CDR3 length: 17 residues. The CDR3 sequence is CASSQWIRDRGNTEAFF.